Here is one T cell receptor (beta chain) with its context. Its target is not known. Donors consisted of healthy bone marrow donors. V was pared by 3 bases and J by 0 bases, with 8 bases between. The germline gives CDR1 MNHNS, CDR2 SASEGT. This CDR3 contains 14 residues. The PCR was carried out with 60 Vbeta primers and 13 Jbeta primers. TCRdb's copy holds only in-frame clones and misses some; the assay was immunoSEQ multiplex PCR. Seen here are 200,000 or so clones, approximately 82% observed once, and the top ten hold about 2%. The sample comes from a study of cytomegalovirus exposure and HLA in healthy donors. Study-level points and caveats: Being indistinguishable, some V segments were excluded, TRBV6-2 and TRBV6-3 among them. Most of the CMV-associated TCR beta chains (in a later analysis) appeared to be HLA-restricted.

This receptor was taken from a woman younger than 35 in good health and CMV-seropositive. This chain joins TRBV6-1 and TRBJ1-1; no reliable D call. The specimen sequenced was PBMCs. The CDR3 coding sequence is TGTGCCAGCAGTGATGGGCTCTTGAACACTGAAGCTTTCTTT. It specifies CASSDGLLNTEAFF.